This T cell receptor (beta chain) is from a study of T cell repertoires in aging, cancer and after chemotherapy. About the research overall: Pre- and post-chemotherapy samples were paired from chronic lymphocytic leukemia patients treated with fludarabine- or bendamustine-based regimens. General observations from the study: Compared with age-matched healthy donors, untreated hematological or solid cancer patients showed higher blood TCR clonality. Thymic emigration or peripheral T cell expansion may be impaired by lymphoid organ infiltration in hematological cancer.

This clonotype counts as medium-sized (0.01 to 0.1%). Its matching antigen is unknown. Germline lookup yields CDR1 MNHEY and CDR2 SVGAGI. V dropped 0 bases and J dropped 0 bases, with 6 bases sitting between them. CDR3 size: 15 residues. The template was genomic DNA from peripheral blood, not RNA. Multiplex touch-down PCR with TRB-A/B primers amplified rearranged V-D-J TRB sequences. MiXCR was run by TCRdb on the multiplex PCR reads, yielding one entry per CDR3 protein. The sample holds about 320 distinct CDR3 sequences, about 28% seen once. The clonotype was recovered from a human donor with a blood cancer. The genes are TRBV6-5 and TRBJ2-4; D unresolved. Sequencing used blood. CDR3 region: CASSYSILAKNIQYF. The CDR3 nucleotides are TGTGCCAGCAGTTACTCGATACTAGCCAAAAACATTCAGTACTTC.